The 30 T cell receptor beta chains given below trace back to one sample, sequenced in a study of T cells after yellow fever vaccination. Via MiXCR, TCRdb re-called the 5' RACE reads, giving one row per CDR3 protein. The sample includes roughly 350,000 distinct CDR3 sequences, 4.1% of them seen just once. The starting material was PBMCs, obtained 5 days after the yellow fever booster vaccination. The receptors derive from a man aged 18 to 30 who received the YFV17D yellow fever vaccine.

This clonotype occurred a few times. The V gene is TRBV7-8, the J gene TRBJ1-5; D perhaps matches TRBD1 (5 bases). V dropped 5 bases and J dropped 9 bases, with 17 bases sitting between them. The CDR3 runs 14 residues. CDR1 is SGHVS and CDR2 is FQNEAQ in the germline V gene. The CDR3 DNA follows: TGTGCCAGCAGCCCCGGGACGTCGAGAAGGCCCCAGCATTTT. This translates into CASSPGTSRRPQHF.

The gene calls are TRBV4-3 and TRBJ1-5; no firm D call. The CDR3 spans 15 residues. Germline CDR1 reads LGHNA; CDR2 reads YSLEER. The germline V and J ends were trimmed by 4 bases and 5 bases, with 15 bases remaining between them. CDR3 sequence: CASSLRVALDQPQHF. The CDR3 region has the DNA TGCGCCAGCAGCCTTAGGGTAGCCCTCGATCAGCCCCAGCATTTT.

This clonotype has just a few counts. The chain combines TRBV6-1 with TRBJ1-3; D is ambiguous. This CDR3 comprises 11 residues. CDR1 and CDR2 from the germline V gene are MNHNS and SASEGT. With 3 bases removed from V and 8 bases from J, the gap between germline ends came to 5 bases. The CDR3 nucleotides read TGTGCCAGCAGTGACGGGTACACCATATATTTT. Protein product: CASSDGYTIYF.

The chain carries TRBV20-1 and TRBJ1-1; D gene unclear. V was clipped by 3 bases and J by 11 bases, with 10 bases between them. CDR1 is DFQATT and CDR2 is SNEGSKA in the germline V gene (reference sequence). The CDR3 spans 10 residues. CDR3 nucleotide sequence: TGCAGTGCTAGCGGCGATAGCGCTTTCTTT. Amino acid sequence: CSASGDSAFF.

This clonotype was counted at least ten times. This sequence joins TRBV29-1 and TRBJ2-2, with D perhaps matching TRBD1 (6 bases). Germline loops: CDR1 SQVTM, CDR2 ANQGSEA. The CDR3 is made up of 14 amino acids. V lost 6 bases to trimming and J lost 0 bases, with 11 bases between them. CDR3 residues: CSVSGAANTGELFF. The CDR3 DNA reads TGCAGCGTCTCAGGGGCCGCGAACACCGGGGAGCTGTTTTTT.

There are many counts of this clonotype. CDR3 DNA: TGCGCCAGCAGCCGCGGGGAAGCTCAGCCCCAGCATTTT. It specifies CASSRGEAQPQHF. This rearrangement joins TRBV4-3 to TRBJ1-5; no definite D call. Germline CDR1 reads LGHNA; CDR2 reads YSLEER. V was pared by 4 bases and J by 6 bases, with 10 bases between. This CDR3 comprises 13 residues.

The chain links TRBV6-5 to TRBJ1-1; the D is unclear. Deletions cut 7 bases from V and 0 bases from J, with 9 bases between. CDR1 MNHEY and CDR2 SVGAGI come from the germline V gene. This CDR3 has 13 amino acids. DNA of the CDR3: TGTGCCAGCAAAGAGGGAGTGAACACTGAAGCTTTCTTT. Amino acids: CASKEGVNTEAFF.

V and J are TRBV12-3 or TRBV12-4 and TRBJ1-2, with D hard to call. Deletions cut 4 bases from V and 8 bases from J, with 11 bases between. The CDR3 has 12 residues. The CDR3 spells CASSYLGGGYTF. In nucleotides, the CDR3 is TGTGCCAGCAGTTATCTCGGAGGCGGCTACACCTTC.

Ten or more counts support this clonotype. The CDR3 DNA is TGTGCCAGCAGAGGGGATTCCTACGAGCAGTACTTC. Amino acid sequence: CASRGDSYEQYF. The chain recombines TRBV7-9 with TRBJ2-7; tentative D call: TRBD1 (5 bases). Looked up from germline, CDR1 is SEHNR and CDR2 is FQNEAQ (reference sequence). The CDR3 is 12 residues long. The V end lost 6 bases, the J end lost 1 base, and 7 bases lay between the germline ends.

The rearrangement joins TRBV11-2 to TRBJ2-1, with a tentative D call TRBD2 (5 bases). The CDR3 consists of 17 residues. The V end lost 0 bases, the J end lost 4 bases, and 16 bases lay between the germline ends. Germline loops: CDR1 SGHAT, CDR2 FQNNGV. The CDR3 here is CASSLDLGRVAYNEQFF. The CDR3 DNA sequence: TGTGCCAGCAGCTTAGATCTCGGGCGGGTGGCATACAATGAGCAGTTCTTC.

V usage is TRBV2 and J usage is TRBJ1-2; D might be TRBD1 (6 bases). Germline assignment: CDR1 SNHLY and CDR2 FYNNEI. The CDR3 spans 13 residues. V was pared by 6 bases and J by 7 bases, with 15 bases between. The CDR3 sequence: CASRRGAGGGYTF. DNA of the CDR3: TGTGCCAGCAGGCGGGGGGCAGGTGGTGGCTACACCTTC.

The CDR3 bases are TGTGCCAGTTCCGTGGACGAGCAGTACGTC. Translated, it gives CASSVDEQYV. The J gene is TRBJ2-7, the V gene TRBV19; D is undetermined. The CDR3 length is 10 residues. Between the trimmed V and J ends, which lost 8 bases and 5 bases, there was a span of 7 bases. Germline V lookup: CDR1 LNHDA, CDR2 SQIVND (reference sequence).

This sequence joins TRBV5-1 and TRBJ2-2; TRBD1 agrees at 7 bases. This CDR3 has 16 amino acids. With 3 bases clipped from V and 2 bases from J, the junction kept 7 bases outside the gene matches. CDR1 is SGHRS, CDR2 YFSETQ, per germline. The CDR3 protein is CASSSWDRTNTGELFF. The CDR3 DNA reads TGCGCCAGCAGCTCGTGGGACAGAACCAACACCGGGGAGCTGTTTTTT.

The CDR3 bases are TGTGCCAGCAGCCCTCACAGGGGGCTATCGAGGACTGAAGCTTTCTTT. It specifies CASSPHRGLSRTEAFF. The rearrangement links TRBV7-9 to TRBJ1-1, with 9 bases that match TRBD1. Losses at the gene ends were 5 bases for V and 5 bases for J; bases not matched to a gene: 12. CDR3 size: 16 residues. Germline CDR1 SEHNR, CDR2 FQNEAQ (reference sequence). Combining the CDR3 with reference TRBV7-9 and TRBJ1-1 gives the whole variable domain DTGVSQNPRHKITKRGQNVTFRCDPISEHNRLYWYRQTLGQGPEFLTYFQNEAQLEKSRLLSDRFSAERPKGSFSTLEIQRTEQGDSAMYLCASSPHRGLSRTEAFFGQGTRLTVV.

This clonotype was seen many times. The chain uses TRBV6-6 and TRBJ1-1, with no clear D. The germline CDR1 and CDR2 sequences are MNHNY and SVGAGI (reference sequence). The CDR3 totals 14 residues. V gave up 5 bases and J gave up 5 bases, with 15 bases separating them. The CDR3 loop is CASSPPWSGTEAFF. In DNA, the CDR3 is TGTGCCAGCAGTCCCCCTTGGAGTGGGACTGAAGCTTTCTTT.

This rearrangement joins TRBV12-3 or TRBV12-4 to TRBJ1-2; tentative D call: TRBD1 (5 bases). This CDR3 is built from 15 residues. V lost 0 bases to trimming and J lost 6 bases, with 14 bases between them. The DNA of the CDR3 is TGTGCCAGCAGTTTAGCGCTAGGATCGGGGGATGGCTACACCTTC. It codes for CASSLALGSGDGYTF.

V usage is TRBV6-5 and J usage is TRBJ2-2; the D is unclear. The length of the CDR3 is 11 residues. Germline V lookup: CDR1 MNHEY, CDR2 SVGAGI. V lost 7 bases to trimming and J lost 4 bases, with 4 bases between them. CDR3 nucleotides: TGTGCCAGCATGAGCACCGGGGAGCTGTTTTTT. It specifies CASMSTGELFF.

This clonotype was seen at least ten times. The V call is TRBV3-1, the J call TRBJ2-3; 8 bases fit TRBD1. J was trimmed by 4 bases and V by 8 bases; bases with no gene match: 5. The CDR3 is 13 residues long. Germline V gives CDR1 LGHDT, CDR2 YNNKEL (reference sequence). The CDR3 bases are TGTGCCAGCGGACAGGGCACGGCAGATACGCAGTATTTT. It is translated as CASGQGTADTQYF.

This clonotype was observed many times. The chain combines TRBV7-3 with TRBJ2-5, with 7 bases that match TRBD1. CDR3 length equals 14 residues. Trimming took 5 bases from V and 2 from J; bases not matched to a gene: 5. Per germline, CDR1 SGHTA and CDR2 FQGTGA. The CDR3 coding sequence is TGTGCCAGCAGCCCGACAGGGCTTCAAGAGACCCAGTACTTC. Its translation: CASSPTGLQETQYF.

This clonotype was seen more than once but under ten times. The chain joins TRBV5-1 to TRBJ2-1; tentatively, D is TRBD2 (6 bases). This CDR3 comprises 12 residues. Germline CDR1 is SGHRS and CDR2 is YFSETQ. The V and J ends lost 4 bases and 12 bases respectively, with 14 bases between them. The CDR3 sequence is CASSPRDWGQFF. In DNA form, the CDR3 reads TGCGCCAGCAGCCCCCGGGACTGGGGGCAGTTCTTC.

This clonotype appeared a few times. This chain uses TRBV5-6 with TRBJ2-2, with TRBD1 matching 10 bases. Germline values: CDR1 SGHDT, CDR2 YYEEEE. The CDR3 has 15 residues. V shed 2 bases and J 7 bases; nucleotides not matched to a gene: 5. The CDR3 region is CASSLLGQGDGELFF. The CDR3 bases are TGTGCCAGCAGCTTACTTGGACAGGGGGACGGGGAGCTGTTTTTT.

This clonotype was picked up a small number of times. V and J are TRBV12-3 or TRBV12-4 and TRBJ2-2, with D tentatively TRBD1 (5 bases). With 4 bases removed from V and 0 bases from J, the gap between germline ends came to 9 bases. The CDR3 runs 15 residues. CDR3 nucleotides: TGTGCCAGCAGTTGGCCAGGGACGAACACCGGGGAGCTGTTTTTT. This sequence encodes CASSWPGTNTGELFF.

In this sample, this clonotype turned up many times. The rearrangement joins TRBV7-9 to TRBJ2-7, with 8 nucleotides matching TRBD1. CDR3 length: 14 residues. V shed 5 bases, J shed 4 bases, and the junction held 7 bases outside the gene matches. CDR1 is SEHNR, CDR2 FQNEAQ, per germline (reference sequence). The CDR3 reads CASSPTGAGYEQYF. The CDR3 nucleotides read TGTGCCAGCAGCCCGACAGGGGCGGGGTACGAGCAGTACTTC.

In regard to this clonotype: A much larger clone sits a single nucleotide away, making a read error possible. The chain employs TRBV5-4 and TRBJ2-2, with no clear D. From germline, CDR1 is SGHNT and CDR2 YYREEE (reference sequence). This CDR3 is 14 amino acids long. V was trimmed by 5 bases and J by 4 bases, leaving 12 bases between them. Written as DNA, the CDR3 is TGTGCCAGCAGGTTGCTCAGTGGCACCGGGGAGCTGTTTTTT. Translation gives CASRLLSGTGELFF.

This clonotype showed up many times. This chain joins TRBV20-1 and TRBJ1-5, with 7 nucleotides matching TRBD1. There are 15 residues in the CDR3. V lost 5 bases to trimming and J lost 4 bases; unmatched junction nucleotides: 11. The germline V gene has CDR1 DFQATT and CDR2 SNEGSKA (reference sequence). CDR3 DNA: TGCAGTGCTTCTTCGGGACAGATGGGAAATCAGCCCCAGCATTTT. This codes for CSASSGQMGNQPQHF.

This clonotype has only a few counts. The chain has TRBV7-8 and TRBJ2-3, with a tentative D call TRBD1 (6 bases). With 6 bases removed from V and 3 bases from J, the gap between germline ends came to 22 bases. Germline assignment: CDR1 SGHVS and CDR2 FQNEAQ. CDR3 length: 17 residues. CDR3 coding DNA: TGTGCCAGCAGTCAGACTCGCGGATTGGGGGCGACAGATACGCAGTATTTT. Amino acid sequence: CASSQTRGLGATDTQYF. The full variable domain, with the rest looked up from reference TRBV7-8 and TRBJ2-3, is GAGVSQSPRYKVAKRGQDVALRCDPISGHVSLFWYQQALGQGPEFLTYFQNEAQLDKSGLPSDRFFAERPEGSVSTLKIQRTQQEDSAVYLCASSQTRGLGATDTQYFGPGTRLTVL.

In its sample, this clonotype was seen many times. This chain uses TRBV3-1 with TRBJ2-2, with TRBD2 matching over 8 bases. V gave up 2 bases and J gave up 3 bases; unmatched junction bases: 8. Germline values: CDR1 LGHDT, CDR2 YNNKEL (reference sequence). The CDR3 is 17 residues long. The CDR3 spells CASSQKPGLEDTGELFF. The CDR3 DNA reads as TGTGCCAGCAGCCAAAAACCGGGACTAGAGGACACCGGGGAGCTGTTTTTT.

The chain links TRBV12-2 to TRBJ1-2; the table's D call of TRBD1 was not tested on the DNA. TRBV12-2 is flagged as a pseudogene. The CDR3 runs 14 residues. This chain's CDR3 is CASRSVGHRYGYTF. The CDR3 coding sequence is TGTGCAAGTCGCTCAGTGGGACACCGCTATGGCTACACCTTC.

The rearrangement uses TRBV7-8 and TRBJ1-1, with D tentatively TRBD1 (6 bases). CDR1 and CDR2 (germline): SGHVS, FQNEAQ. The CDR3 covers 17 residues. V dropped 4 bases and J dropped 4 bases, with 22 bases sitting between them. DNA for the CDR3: TGTGCCAGCAGCTCACGCGCTCTAGGGGGGGGGCGCACTGAAGCTTTCTTT. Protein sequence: CASSSRALGGGRTEAFF. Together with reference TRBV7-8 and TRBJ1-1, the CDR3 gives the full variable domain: GAGVSQSPRYKVAKRGQDVALRCDPISGHVSLFWYQQALGQGPEFLTYFQNEAQLDKSGLPSDRFFAERPEGSVSTLKIQRTQQEDSAVYLCASSSRALGGGRTEAFFGQGTRLTVV.

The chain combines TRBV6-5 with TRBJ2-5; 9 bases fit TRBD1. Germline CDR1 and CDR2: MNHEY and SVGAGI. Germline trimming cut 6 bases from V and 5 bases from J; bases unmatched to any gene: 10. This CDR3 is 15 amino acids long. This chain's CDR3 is CASSDLTGGRETQYF. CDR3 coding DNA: TGTGCCAGCAGCGACCTAACAGGGGGCAGGGAGACCCAGTACTTC.